These 28 T cell receptor beta chains were all obtained from the same sample, sequenced in a study of early T cells in non-severe SARS-CoV-2 infection. TCRdb passed the 5' RACE reads through MiXCR, listing each CDR3 protein once. Of 65,000 to 75,000 distinct CDR3 sequences listed, roughly 11% are singletons. Input material: whole blood. These receptors all stem from an adult who was a healthcare worker with PCR-confirmed SARS-CoV-2 infection or an uninfected control (not recorded which).

The chain uses TRBV29-1 and TRBJ2-1; a possible D gene is TRBD1 (5 bases). The germline CDR1 and CDR2 sequences are SQVTM and ANQGSEA. V was trimmed by 5 bases and J by 5 bases, leaving 10 bases between them. The CDR3 contains 12 residues. Here the CDR3 reads CSVRGEHNEQFF. In nucleotides, the CDR3 is TGCAGCGTTAGGGGCGAGCACAATGAGCAGTTCTTC.

The chain uses TRBV7-9 and TRBJ2-1; D is unclear. V was cut by 11 bases and J by 9 bases, with 14 bases left in between. The CDR3 is 11 residues long. The germline V gene has CDR1 SEHNR and CDR2 FQNEAQ (reference sequence). The CDR3 sequence is CASRRTGEQFF. DNA of the CDR3: TGTGCCTCCCGACGGACGGGTGAGCAGTTCTTC.

This clonotype was observed many times. This sequence joins TRBV29-1 and TRBJ2-2; D tentatively fits TRBD1 or TRBD2 (5 bases each). Per germline, CDR1 SQVTM and CDR2 ANQGSEA. This CDR3 has 14 amino acids. Between the trimmed V and J ends, which lost 6 bases and 4 bases, there was a span of 15 bases. CDR3 in DNA: TGCAGCGTAGACACGGGGCGAAGCACCGGGGAGCTGTTTTTT. Translating gives CSVDTGRSTGELFF.

This clonotype was observed many times. J is TRBJ1-1 and V is TRBV7-6, with unresolved D. Germline V gene data show CDR1 as SGHVS and CDR2 as FNYEAQ. Trimming took 5 bases from V and 7 from J, leaving 20 bases between them. The CDR3 runs to 15 residues. The CDR3 bases are TGTGCCAGCAGCCCCGCGGGAGCGGATGCGATTGAAGCTTTCTTT. Its translation: CASSPAGADAIEAFF.

This clonotype was counted many times. The V gene is TRBV6-1, the J gene TRBJ2-1; 8 bases line up with TRBD2. CDR1 is MNHNS, CDR2 SASEGT, per germline. This CDR3 is built from 13 residues. V dropped 8 bases and J dropped 0; count of bases not matched to a gene: 0. CDR3 protein: CASGTSSYNEQFF. In DNA form, the CDR3 reads TGTGCCAGCGGGACTAGCTCCTACAATGAGCAGTTCTTC.

The chain joins TRBV7-9 to TRBJ2-3; D unclear. This CDR3 comprises 15 residues. CDR1 is SEHNR, CDR2 FQNEAQ, per germline (reference sequence). Deletions cut 1 base from V and 0 bases from J, with 8 bases between. For the CDR3, the DNA is TGTGCCAGCAGCTTAGAAGGGTCTAGCACAGATACGCAGTATTTT. Translated: CASSLEGSSTDTQYF.

The V and J genes are TRBV10-3 and TRBJ2-2, with unresolved D. V was pared by 5 bases and J by 1 base, with 2 bases between. The CDR3 runs to 12 residues. Germline V lookup: CDR1 ENHRY, CDR2 SYGVKD. The CDR3 loop reads CAISQNTGELFF. In DNA, the CDR3 is TGTGCCATCAGTCAGAACACCGGGGAGCTGTTTTTT.

The J gene is TRBJ2-3, the V gene TRBV2, with 11 bases identical to TRBD2. Looked up from germline, CDR1 is SNHLY and CDR2 is FYNNEI. V dropped 6 bases and J dropped 0; count of bases not matched to a gene: 2. This CDR3 is 15 amino acids long. The CDR3 reads CASRGLAVSTDTQYF. The CDR3 coding sequence is TGTGCCAGCAGGGGACTAGCGGTTAGCACAGATACGCAGTATTTT.

This clonotype was seen only a few times. The rearrangement links TRBV30 to TRBJ2-7; the D is unclear. Germline-derived CDR1 and CDR2 are GTSNPN and SVGIG (reference sequence). The CDR3 sequence is 13 residues long. The V gene lost 3 bases and the J gene lost 6 bases, with 15 bases spanning the gap. The DNA of the CDR3 is TGTGCCTGGAGGGGAATGGCCCGTAGCGAGCAGTACTTC. It translates to CAWRGMARSEQYF.

The chain couples TRBV6-4 to TRBJ2-5; 9 nucleotides agree with TRBD2. The V and J ends lost 4 bases and 1 base, in that order; junction bases with no gene match: 4. The CDR3 length is 15 residues. Germline CDR1 and CDR2: MRHNA and SNTAGT. The CDR3 nucleotides are TGTGCCAGCAGTGTCATAGCGGGAGCCCAAGAGACCCAGTACTTC. Translation: CASSVIAGAQETQYF.

This clonotype was recorded at least ten times. The chain carries TRBV10-3 and TRBJ2-3; TRBD1 aligns across 8 bases. The junction had 4 bases not matched to a gene; V was cut back by 3 bases and J by 2 bases. The CDR3 spans 15 residues. Germline CDR1 ENHRY, CDR2 SYGVKD. This CDR3 reads CAISDRGLDTDTQYF. The CDR3 coding sequence is TGTGCCATCAGTGACAGGGGGCTCGACACAGATACGCAGTATTTT.

The chain links TRBV5-5 to TRBJ2-1; TRBD1 or TRBD2 may be the D gene (5 bases each). CDR3 length: 12 amino acids. Germline V CDR1 and CDR2: SGHKS, YYEKEE (reference sequence). V gave up 0 bases and J gave up 8 bases, with 6 bases separating them. The CDR3 coding sequence is TGTGCCAGCAGCTTGGTGGGACATGAGCAGTTCTTC. Translation: CASSLVGHEQFF.

The chain combines TRBV7-9 with TRBJ2-1, with D possibly TRBD1 on 6 matching bases. The CDR3 runs to 14 residues. V lost 5 bases to trimming and J lost 5 bases, with 13 bases between them. Per germline, CDR1 SEHNR and CDR2 FQNEAQ (reference sequence). CDR3 coding DNA: TGTGCCAGCAGCCGAGACTACAGGGACAATGAGCAGTTCTTC. Translated: CASSRDYRDNEQFF.

The V and J genes are TRBV6-6 and TRBJ2-1, with TRBD2 matching over 10 bases. This CDR3 is 19 amino acids long. Trimming cost V 6 bases and J 1 base; bases outside gene matches: 15. CDR1 is MNHNY and CDR2 is SVGAGI in the germline V gene (reference sequence). The CDR3 coding sequence is TGTGCCAGCAGCCCCGGACTAGCGGCTCCCGCCCGGTCCTACAATGAGCAGTTCTTC. It codes for CASSPGLAAPARSYNEQFF.

In its sample, this clonotype was seen many times. The V call is TRBV6-6, the J call TRBJ1-1; no clear D. With 0 bases removed from V and 1 base from J, the gap between germline ends came to 6 bases. The CDR3 totals 14 residues. The germline V gene has CDR1 MNHNY and CDR2 SVGAGI (reference sequence). The CDR3 DNA sequence: TGTGCCAGCAGTTACTCGTCGCAGAACACTGAAGCTTTCTTT. Residues: CASSYSSQNTEAFF.

This clonotype appeared many times. The rearrangement uses TRBV5-1 and TRBJ1-1, with D unresolved. The CDR3 spans 14 residues. Trimming shortened V by 1 base and J by 5 bases, and 12 bases separated the two germline ends. CDR1 is SGHRS and CDR2 is YFSETQ in the germline V gene. CDR3 nucleotide sequence: TGCGCCAGCAGCTTGCACTGGGCGGGGACTGAAGCTTTCTTT. This encodes CASSLHWAGTEAFF.

This clonotype was picked up a small number of times. The V and J genes are TRBV7-9 and TRBJ1-1, with D hard to call. The V gene lost 1 base and the J gene lost 7 bases, with 13 bases spanning the gap. This CDR3 comprises 14 residues. Germline CDR1 SEHNR, CDR2 FQNEAQ (reference sequence). CDR3 nucleotide sequence: TGTGCCAGCAGCTTAGTTGTTGGGAGCTTTGAAGCTTTCTTT. Its translation: CASSLVVGSFEAFF. Supplemented by reference TRBV7-9 and TRBJ1-1, the full variable domain reads DTGVSQNPRHKITKRGQNVTFRCDPISEHNRLYWYRQTLGQGPEFLTYFQNEAQLEKSRLLSDRFSAERPKGSFSTLEIQRTEQGDSAMYLCASSLVVGSFEAFFGQGTRLTVV.

This clonotype was detected a few times. This rearrangement joins TRBV20-1 to TRBJ1-3, with D perhaps matching TRBD1 (5 bases). Germline V lookup: CDR1 DFQATT, CDR2 SNEGSKA (reference sequence). The ends were cut back, 6 bases at V and 1 base at J, with 10 bases in the middle. CDR3 length: 13 amino acids. The CDR3 region has the DNA TGCAGTGCAACTACAGGATCTGGAAACACCATATATTTT. Translating it yields CSATTGSGNTIYF.

There are a few counts of this clonotype. V is TRBV28 and J is TRBJ1-5; D is undetermined. Germline V gene lookup returns CDR1 MDHEN and CDR2 SYDVKM. CDR3 length: 14 residues. Trimming removed 3 bases from V and 2 bases from J, with 8 bases in between. CDR3 nucleotide sequence: TGTGCCAGCAGTTTGGCGTATGGCAATCAGCCCCAGCATTTT. Its protein product is CASSLAYGNQPQHF.

At least ten counts were recorded for this clonotype. The rearrangement links TRBV5-6 to TRBJ2-7; D is ambiguous. The V and J ends lost 1 base and 2 bases respectively, with 7 bases between them. Germline values: CDR1 SGHDT, CDR2 YYEEEE. The CDR3 is 13 amino acids. The CDR3 DNA is TGTGCCAGCAGCTTGTTTAGGGCCTACGAGCAGTACTTC. It specifies CASSLFRAYEQYF.

This clonotype was detected many times. V and J are TRBV7-6 and TRBJ2-6; 8 bases match TRBD1. The V gene end was trimmed by 0 bases and the J gene end by 3 bases; junction bases not matched to a gene: 4. The CDR3 has 17 amino acids. Germline V gives CDR1 SGHVS, CDR2 FNYEAQ. CDR3 nucleotides: TGTGCCAGCAGCTTAGCGCAGGGGGCAGGTGGGGCCAACGTCCTGACTTTC. Translated, it gives CASSLAQGAGGANVLTF.

This clonotype has at least ten counts. The chain employs TRBV29-1 and TRBJ2-5, with D possibly being TRBD1 or TRBD2 (7 bases each). Germline lookup yields CDR1 SQVTM and CDR2 ANQGSEA. Trimming left V 6 bases short and J 2 bases short, with 13 bases between. The CDR3 is 13 residues long. DNA for the CDR3: TGCAGCGTGTACAGGGGAGGGCAAGAGACCCAGTACTTC. It yields the protein CSVYRGGQETQYF.

J is TRBJ2-7 and V is TRBV28; D is possibly TRBD1 or TRBD2 (6 bases each). The germline V gene encodes CDR1 MDHEN and CDR2 SYDVKM. V lost 4 bases, J lost 2 bases, and 12 bases lay in between. CDR3 length: 14 amino acids. DNA of the CDR3: TGTGCCAGCAGTTCGGGGGCCCGAACCTACGAGCAGTACTTC. Amino acid sequence: CASSSGARTYEQYF.

This clonotype was observed at least ten times. The V call is TRBV29-1, the J call TRBJ1-2; D remains unclear. The germline V gene encodes CDR1 SQVTM and CDR2 ANQGSEA. CDR3 length: 11 residues. V lost 4 bases and J 3 bases, leaving 6 bases between the germline ends. In nucleotides, the CDR3 is TGCAGCGTTGGGACTTACTATGGCTACACCTTC. Protein product: CSVGTYYGYTF.

Ten or more counts support this clonotype. The CDR3 spells CASSGDRNQETQYF. Here the CDR3 DNA reads TGCGCCAGCAGCGGGGACAGAAACCAAGAGACCCAGTACTTC. The rearrangement uses TRBV5-1 and TRBJ2-5; 7 positions match TRBD1. V was clipped by 4 bases and J by 0 bases; unmatched bases: 3. Per germline, CDR1 SGHRS and CDR2 YFSETQ. The CDR3 contains 14 residues.

For this clonotype: A read error may be the cause here, since a much bigger clone is one base away. The rearrangement links TRBV7-6 to TRBJ1-6, with a possible D match to TRBD1 (6 bases). This CDR3 has 13 residues. Germline lookup yields CDR1 SGHVS and CDR2 FNYEAQ. The DNA of the CDR3 is TGTGCCAGCAGCCCAGGGGATTATTCACCCCTCCAATTT. Translated: CASSPGDYSPLQF. Full variable domain (rest looked up from reference TRBV7-6 and TRBJ1-6): GAGVSQSPRYKVTKRGQDVALRCDPISGHVSLYWYRQALGQGPEFLTYFNYEAQQDKSGLPNDRFSAERPEGSISTLTIQRTEQRDSAMYRCASSPGDYSPLQFGNGTRLTVT.

In its sample, this clonotype was seen many times. The chain carries TRBV5-1 and TRBJ2-7, with D hard to call. The CDR3 sequence is 13 residues long. V was shortened by 2 bases and J by 0 bases, with 6 bases between the two germline ends. Per the germline V gene, CDR1 is SGHRS and CDR2 is YFSETQ. For the CDR3, the DNA is TGCGCCAGCAGCTTAGCCTCCTCCTACGAGCAGTACTTC. It is translated as CASSLASSYEQYF.

In this sample, this clonotype turned up many times. The chain combines TRBV3-1 with TRBJ1-1, with 9 positions matching TRBD1. The V gene's germline CDR1 is LGHDT and CDR2 YNNKEL (reference sequence). CDR3 length: 18 residues. V was clipped by 0 bases and J by 6 bases; unmatched bases: 14. CDR3 coding DNA: TGTGCCAGCAGCCAAGAGCGTTTAGGACAGGGGCCGCACGCTGAAGCTTTCTTT. Translation gives CASSQERLGQGPHAEAFF.